The sequence of this TCR beta chain was determined in a study of OX40 agonist ivuxolimab in advanced cancers. At the level of the study: Patients were given ivuxolimab, an antibody that agonizes OX40 (CD134). One hepatocellular carcinoma and a couple of cutaneous melanoma patients partially responded. Findings and limits, study-wide: The work left the antigen specificity of expanded peripheral T cells undetermined. More expanded clones were found, on average, in CD8+ than in CD4+ T cells.

With regard to this clone: Antigen unknown.

Data came from immunoSEQ multiplex PCR; TCRdb stores just in-frame clones and leaves some out. The table lists tens of thousands of clones, around 84% of them singletons. CDR3 size: 14 residues. Germline-derived CDR1 and CDR2 are SGHVS and FQNEAQ. V was clipped by 6 bases and J by 4 bases, with 13 bases between them. This rearrangement joins TRBV7-8 to TRBJ1-5; tentatively, D is TRBD1 (5 bases). The sequenced sample was CD4+ or CD8+ T cells sorted from blood, obtained in a trial of the OX40 agonist ivuxolimab. This clonotype was obtained from an adult with an advanced solid tumor such as melanoma, head and neck, liver or kidney cancer. CDR3 region: CASRPDGGNQPQHF. CDR3 in DNA: TGTGCCAGCAGACCAGACGGGGGAAATCAGCCCCAGCATTTT.